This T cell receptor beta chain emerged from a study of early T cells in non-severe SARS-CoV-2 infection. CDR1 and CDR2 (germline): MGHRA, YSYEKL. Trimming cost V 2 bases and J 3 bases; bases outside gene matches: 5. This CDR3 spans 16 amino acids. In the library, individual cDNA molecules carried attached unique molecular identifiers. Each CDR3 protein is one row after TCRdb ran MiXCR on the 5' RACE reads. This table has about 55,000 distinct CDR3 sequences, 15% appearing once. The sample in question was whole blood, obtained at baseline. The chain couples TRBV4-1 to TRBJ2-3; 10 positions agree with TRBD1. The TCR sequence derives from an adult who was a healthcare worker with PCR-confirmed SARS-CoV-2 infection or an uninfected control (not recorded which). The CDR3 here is CASSQFRDRGTDTQYF. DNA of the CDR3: TGCGCCAGCAGCCAATTTCGGGACAGGGGAACAGATACGCAGTATTTT.